This T cell receptor (beta chain) was recovered during a study of blood T cell repertoires in COVID-19. Study-wide context: Italy, Spain and the United States were the sources of the convalescent and acute COVID-19 samples. From T cells, B-cell-depleted T cells, or PBMCs came the material, which was cDNA or gDNA.

The length of the CDR3 is 15 residues. Germline CDR1 reads WNHNN; CDR2 reads SYGVQD (reference sequence). V was trimmed by 3 bases and J by 13 bases, leaving 22 bases between them. Methods used by the authors: Estimation of nucleated cell counts relied on the amplification of reference gene primers. Repertoires were generated with immunoSEQ multiplex PCR, while TCRdb's copy carries only in-frame clones and drops some. That table supplies the V and J calls and clone size; D and trimming were determined from the DNA. The sample lists fewer than 110,000 clones; 91% were seen once. The genes are TRBV10-1 and TRBJ2-1; D is perhaps TRBD2 (7 bases). The specimen sequenced was peripheral blood. The receptor comes from a man in his forties or fifties with acute or convalescent COVID-19. The CDR3 DNA reads as TGCGCCAGCAGTGAACAGGGAGGGAACATCAGGGATCAGTTCTTC. It encodes CASSEQGGNIRDQFF.